These 2 T cell receptor beta chains share one sample of origin, sequenced in a study of cytomegalovirus exposure and HLA in healthy donors. Method: immunoSEQ multiplex PCR; TCRdb's copy keeps in-frame clones and lacks some. This sample has about 160,000 clones, with around 90% found just once. Sequenced input: PBMCs. These receptors originate from a woman aged 18 to 35 in good health and CMV-seropositive.

This rearrangement joins TRBV11-3 to TRBJ2-1, with a possible D match to TRBD2 (6 bases). V lost 4 bases, J lost 8 bases, and 12 bases lay in between. The V gene's germline CDR1 is SGHNT and CDR2 YENEEA. The CDR3 extends over 13 amino acids. The CDR3 loop reads CASSSGRGHEQFF. CDR3 nucleotides: TGTGCCAGCAGCTCGGGGCGGGGCCATGAGCAGTTCTTC. The full variable domain, rest sourced from reference TRBV11-3 and TRBJ2-1, is EAGVVQSPRYKIIEKKQPVAFWCNPISGHNTLYWYLQNLGQGPELLIRYENEEAVDDSQLPKDRFSAERLKGVDSTLKIQPAELGDSAVYLCASSSGRGHEQFFGPGTRLTVL.

The V gene is TRBV6-5, the J gene TRBJ2-5; D perhaps matches TRBD1 (6 bases). Trimming removed 6 bases at V and 4 bases at J, with 18 bases between. The CDR3 contains 15 residues. Germline CDR1 is MNHEY and CDR2 is SVGAGI. The CDR3 coding sequence is TGTGCCAGCAGCCCACATGACAGGAGTATAGAGACCCAGTACTTC. Amino acids: CASSPHDRSIETQYF.